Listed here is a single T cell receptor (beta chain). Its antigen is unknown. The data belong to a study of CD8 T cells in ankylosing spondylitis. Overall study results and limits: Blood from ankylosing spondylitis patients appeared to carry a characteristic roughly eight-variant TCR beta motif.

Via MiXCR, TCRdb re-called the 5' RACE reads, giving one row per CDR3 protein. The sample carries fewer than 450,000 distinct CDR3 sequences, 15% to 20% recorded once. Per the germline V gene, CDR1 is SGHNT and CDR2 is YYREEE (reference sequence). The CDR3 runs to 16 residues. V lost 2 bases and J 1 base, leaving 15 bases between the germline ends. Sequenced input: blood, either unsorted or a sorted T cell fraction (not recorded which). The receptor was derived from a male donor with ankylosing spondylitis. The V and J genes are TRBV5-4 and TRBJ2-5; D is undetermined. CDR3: CASSFRIGPSQETQYF. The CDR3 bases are TGTGCCAGCAGCTTCCGAATTGGTCCTTCCCAAGAGACCCAGTACTTC.